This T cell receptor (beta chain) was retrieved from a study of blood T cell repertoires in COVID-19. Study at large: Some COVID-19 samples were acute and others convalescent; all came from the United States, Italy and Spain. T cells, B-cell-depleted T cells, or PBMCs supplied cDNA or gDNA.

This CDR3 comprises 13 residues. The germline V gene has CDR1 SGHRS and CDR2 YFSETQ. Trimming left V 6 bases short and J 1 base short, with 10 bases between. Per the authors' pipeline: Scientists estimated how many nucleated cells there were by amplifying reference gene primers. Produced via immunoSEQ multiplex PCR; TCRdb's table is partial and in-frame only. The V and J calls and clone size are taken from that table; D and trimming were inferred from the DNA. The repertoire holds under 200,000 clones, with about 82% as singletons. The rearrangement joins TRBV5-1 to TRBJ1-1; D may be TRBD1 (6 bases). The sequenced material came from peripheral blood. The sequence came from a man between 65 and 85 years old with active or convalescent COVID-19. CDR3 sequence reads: CASMQGQNTEAFF. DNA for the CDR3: TGCGCCAGCATGCAGGGACAGAACACTGAAGCTTTCTTT.